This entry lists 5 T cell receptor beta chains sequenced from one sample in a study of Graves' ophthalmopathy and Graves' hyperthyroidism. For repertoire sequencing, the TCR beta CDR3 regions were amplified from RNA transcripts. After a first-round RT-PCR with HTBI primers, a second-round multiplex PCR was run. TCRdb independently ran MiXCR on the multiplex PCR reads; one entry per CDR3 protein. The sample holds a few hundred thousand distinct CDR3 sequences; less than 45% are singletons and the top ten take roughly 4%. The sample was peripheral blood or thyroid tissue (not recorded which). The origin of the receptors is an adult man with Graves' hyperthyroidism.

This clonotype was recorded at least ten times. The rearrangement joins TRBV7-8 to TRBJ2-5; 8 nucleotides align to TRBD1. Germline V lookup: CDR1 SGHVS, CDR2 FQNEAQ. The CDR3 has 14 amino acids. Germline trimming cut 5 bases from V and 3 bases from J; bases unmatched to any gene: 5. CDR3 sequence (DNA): TGTGCCAGCAGCCCGCGGACAGGGAAAGAGACCCAGTACTTC. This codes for CASSPRTGKETQYF. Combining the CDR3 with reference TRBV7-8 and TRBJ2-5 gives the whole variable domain GAGVSQSPRYKVAKRGQDVALRCDPISGHVSLFWYQQALGQGPEFLTYFQNEAQLDKSGLPSDRFFAERPEGSVSTLKIQRTQQEDSAVYLCASSPRTGKETQYFGPGTRLLVL.

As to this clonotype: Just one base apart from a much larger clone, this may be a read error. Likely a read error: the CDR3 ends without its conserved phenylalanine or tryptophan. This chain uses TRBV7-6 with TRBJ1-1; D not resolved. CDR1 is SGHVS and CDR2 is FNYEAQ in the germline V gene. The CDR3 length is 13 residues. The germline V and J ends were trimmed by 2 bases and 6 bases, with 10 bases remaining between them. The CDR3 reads CASSLFGVPEAFL. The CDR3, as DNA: TGTGCCAGCAGCTTATTCGGGGTTCCTGAAGCTTTCCTT.

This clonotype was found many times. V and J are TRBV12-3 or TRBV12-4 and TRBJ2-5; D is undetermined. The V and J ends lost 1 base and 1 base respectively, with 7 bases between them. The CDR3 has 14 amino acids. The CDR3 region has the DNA TGTGCCAGCAGTTTAGACAAGCTCCAAGAGACCCAGTACTTC. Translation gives CASSLDKLQETQYF.

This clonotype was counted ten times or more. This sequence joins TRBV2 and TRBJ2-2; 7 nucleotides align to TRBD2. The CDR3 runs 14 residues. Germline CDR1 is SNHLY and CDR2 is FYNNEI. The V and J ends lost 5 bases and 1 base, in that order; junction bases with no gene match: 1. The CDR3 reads CASSSSGNTGELFF. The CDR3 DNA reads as TGTGCCAGCAGTTCTAGCGGGAACACCGGGGAGCTGTTTTTT.

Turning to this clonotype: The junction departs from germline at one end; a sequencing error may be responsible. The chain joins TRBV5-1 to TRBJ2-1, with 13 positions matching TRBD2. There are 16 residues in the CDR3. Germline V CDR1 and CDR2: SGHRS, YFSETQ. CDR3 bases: TGCACCAGCAGCTCGGGACTAGCGGGGACCTACAATGAGCAGTTCTTC. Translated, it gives CTSSSGLAGTYNEQFF.